This is a list of T cell receptor beta chains from one sample in a study of blood T cell repertoires in COVID-19. This table comes from immunoSEQ multiplex PCR, and its TCRdb copy is limited to in-frame clones, with some not included. The table records 200,000 to 300,000 clones, just over 85% of them present only once. The material sequenced was PBMCs or T cells enriched from blood (not recorded which). Source of these receptors: a man aged 35-49 years who had recovered from COVID-19. Both conserved end residues are part of each CDR3.

J	V	CDR3
TRBJ1-4	TRBV15	CATSRDLNEKLFF
TRBJ2-1	TRBV7-2	CASSLRPEGGGRDEQFF
TRBJ1-5	TRBV5-1	CASSLSRGDQPQHF
TRBJ2-7	TRBV18	CASSLDYDYEQYF
TRBJ2-7	TRBV30	CAWSWSSYEQYF
TRBJ1-1	TRBV11-2	CASSEQGASTEAFF
TRBJ2-7	TRBV2	CASSLGLPEGYEQYF
TRBJ1-4	TRBV27	CASRGRANEKLFF
TRBJ1-4	TRBV12-3/TRBV12-4	CASSRTEKLFF
TRBJ1-2	TRBV28	CASSLQGYGYTF
TRBJ1-1	TRBV2	CASRAIFRDFEAFF
TRBJ2-3	TRBV15	CATSIGGTSGVMSDTQYF
TRBJ2-2	TRBV5-4	CASSFLAGNTGELFF
TRBJ2-3	TRBV9	CASSSWDYTDTQYF
TRBJ1-1	TRBV14	CASSQDQNTEAFF
TRBJ1-5	TRBV7-2	CASTPSEGQPQHF
TRBJ1-5	TRBV12-3/TRBV12-4	CASSLTGPQHF
TRBJ1-2	TRBV18	CASSPMGQTFYGYTF
TRBJ2-7	TRBV7-9	CASSQDGLAGGDSYEQYF
TRBJ1-2	TRBV7-9	CASSLISGYDDYGYTF
TRBJ1-3	TRBV5-1	CASSEGTGNTIYF
TRBJ2-7	TRBV3-1/TRBV3-2	CASSPRGLPGEQYF
TRBJ2-7	TRBV29-1	CSVEEQGGREQYF
TRBJ2-7	TRBV2	CASSVEAGAKSSYEQYF
TRBJ1-2	TRBV7-2	CASSQALSNYGYTF
TRBJ2-2	TRBV14	CASSQYRGAGELFF
TRBJ2-1	TRBV27	CAIRGSQNEQFF
TRBJ1-6	TRBV12-3/TRBV12-4	CASSFQGGPLHF
TRBJ1-2	TRBV18	CASSPVREGGYTF
TRBJ2-1	TRBV27	CASRLGGPFNEQFF
TRBJ2-1	TRBV6-2/TRBV6-3	CASSYGDEQFF
TRBJ2-1	TRBV2	CASILPLAHNEQFF
TRBJ1-2	TRBV3-1/TRBV3-2	CASSQDAATRGSTF
TRBJ2-2	TRBV4-2	CASSQGKRGGVVGGELFF
TRBJ2-7	TRBV23-1	CASRGVVGYEQYF
TRBJ2-2	TRBV7-8	CASSERRYTGELFF
TRBJ1-2	TRBV4-3	CASSQDDQGVPVYGYTF
TRBJ2-7	TRBV6-5	CASRDRGPYEQYF
TRBJ1-5	TRBV6-1	CASSETSSQPQHF
TRBJ1-5	TRBV28	CASRSLDRAPQPQHF
TRBJ2-7	TRBV14	CASSHARGAGEYEQYF
TRBJ1-3	TRBV12-5	CASGLVEGNTIYF
TRBJ2-5	TRBV4-1	CASSQGPQGTETQYF
TRBJ2-3	TRBV11-1	CASSWGGAGGTDTQYF
TRBJ2-1	TRBV24-1	CATSDVNRDSNEQFF
TRBJ1-3	TRBV13	CASSLEGQDRGENTIYF
TRBJ1-3	TRBV3-1/TRBV3-2	CASSQDTGNTIYF
TRBJ1-1	TRBV16	CASSQFPGTGGGTEAFF
TRBJ2-7	TRBV10-3	CAISVSGDSSYEQYF
TRBJ2-1	TRBV14	CASGRTGRNEQFF
TRBJ2-2	TRBV27	CASSLTSGSPGELFF
TRBJ1-2	TRBV29-1	CSVEELADGYTF
TRBJ2-7	TRBV18	CASSPGHYEQYF
TRBJ1-5	TRBV19	CASSNLWGVQPQHF
TRBJ2-5	TRBV6-1	CASSDGTGGAETQYF
TRBJ1-1	TRBV5-6	CASSPTGMNTEAFF
TRBJ2-3	TRBV7-6	CASSSTGGPRTDTQYF
TRBJ1-5	TRBV6-5	CASRRGSNQPQHF
TRBJ2-7	TRBV7-6	CASSLDRVNEQYF